These T cell receptor beta chains were read from a single sample in a study of T cells in Graves' hyperthyroidism and ophthalmopathy. TCRdb independently ran MiXCR on the multiplex PCR reads; one entry per CDR3 protein. The sample lists hundreds of thousands of distinct CDR3 sequences, about 15% occurring once. What was sequenced was blood. The receptors were sampled from a woman aged 60-75 years with Graves' ophthalmopathy. CDR3s include the opening cysteine and the closing phenylalanine or tryptophan. The D gene is left open where the match is weak. The size entry is marked missing in some rows and otherwise reads once, few, many or a size class.

>-|-|TRBV7-9|TRBJ1-5
CASSQKGDQPQHF
TGTGCCAGCAGCCAAAAGGGTGATCAGCCCCAGCATTTT
>many|-|TRBV5-6|TRBJ2-7
CASSLGAGGAYEQYF
TGTGCCAGCAGCTTGGGGGCAGGGGGGGCCTACGAGCAGTACTTC
>once|TRBD1|TRBV19|TRBJ1-3
CASTQGASGNTIYF
TGTGCCAGTACCCAGGGGGCGTCCGGAAACACCATATATTTT
>few|TRBD1|TRBV2|TRBJ2-3
CARSDRGPQRDTQYF
TGTGCCCGCAGTGACAGGGGGCCACAGAGAGATACGCAGTATTTT
>-|TRBD1|TRBV19|TRBJ1-4
CASSYRDRETNEKLFF
TGTGCCAGTAGTTACCGGGACAGGGAAACTAATGAAAAACTGTTTTTT
>-|-|TRBV29-1|TRBJ2-3
CSAPSDWDTDTQYF
TGCAGCGCCCCGTCCGATTGGGACACAGATACGCAGTATTTT
>-|-|TRBV19|TRBJ2-3
CASSIEGEADTQYF
TGTGCCAGTAGTATCGAGGGGGAGGCAGATACGCAGTATTTT
>-|TRBD2|TRBV5-6|TRBJ2-3
CASSLRPSGGADTQYF
TGTGCCAGCAGCTTGCGCCCTAGCGGGGGAGCAGATACGCAGTATTTT
>many|TRBD2|TRBV20-1|TRBJ2-1
CSARDPLAGGPNEQFF
TGCAGTGCTAGAGATCCACTAGCGGGGGGGCCCAATGAGCAGTTCTTC
>many|-|TRBV9|TRBJ1-1
CASSPRRGNTEAFF
TGTGCCAGCAGCCCTCGACGGGGCAACACTGAAGCTTTCTTT
>few|TRBD1|TRBV20-1|TRBJ2-7
CSARVPGQRSYEQYF
TGCAGTGCTAGAGTGCCGGGACAGCGTTCTTACGAGCAGTACTTC
>-|-|TRBV12-5|TRBJ1-2
CASGLLWGPTYGYTF
TGTGCTAGTGGTCTCCTCTGGGGTCCAACTTACGGCTACACCTTC
>many|TRBD1|TRBV6-1|TRBJ2-3
CASNGQGAADTQYF
TGTGCCAGCAACGGACAGGGGGCCGCAGATACGCAGTATTTT
>-|-|TRBV12-5|TRBJ2-3
CASGLRSNTDTQYF
TGTGCTAGTGGTTTGAGAAGCAACACAGATACGCAGTATTTT
>once|TRBD2|TRBV7-9|TRBJ2-1
CASSQSGLAASKYNEQFF
TGTGCCAGCAGTCAATCGGGACTAGCGGCGAGTAAATACAATGAGCAGTTCTTC
>-|TRBD1|TRBV19|TRBJ1-5
CASRRGTGGLHQPQHF
TGTGCCAGTAGGAGAGGGACAGGGGGGCTCCATCAGCCCCAGCATTTT
>-|TRBD1|TRBV18|TRBJ2-3
CASSPNTAGTGGSDTQYF
TGTGCCAGCTCACCAAATACTGCCGGGACAGGGGGCTCGGATACGCAGTATTTT
>many|-|TRBV28|TRBJ2-5
CASNSLQETQYF
TGTGCCAGCAATTCCCTACAAGAGACCCAGTACTTC
>many|-|TRBV6-2/TRBV6-3|TRBJ2-7
CASSYSAGTGGEQYF
TGTGCCAGCAGTTACTCTGCGGGGACCGGAGGCGAGCAGTACTTC
>many|-|TRBV27|TRBJ2-6
CASRGAPGVAGANVLTF
TGTGCCAGCCGAGGGGCCCCGGGAGTCGCTGGGGCCAACGTCCTGACTTTC
>-|-|TRBV5-4|TRBJ2-7
CASSLAGRTYEQYF
TGTGCCAGCAGCTTGGCCGGCAGGACCTACGAGCAGTACTTC
>few|-|TRBV20-1|TRBJ1-4
CSVRRQGYEKLFF
TGCAGTGTCAGGAGGCAGGGCTATGAAAAACTGTTTTTT
>many|-|TRBV6-2/TRBV6-3|TRBJ1-2
CASSYSNRQPANYGYTF
TGTGCCAGCAGTTACTCGAATCGTCAGCCAGCTAACTATGGCTACACCTTC
>many|TRBD2|TRBV20-1|TRBJ2-1
CSAGGSGSSYNEQFF
TGCAGTGCTGGAGGAAGCGGGAGCTCCTACAATGAGCAGTTCTTC
>many|-|TRBV7-9|TRBJ1-1
CASSLVQPEAFF
TGTGCCAGCAGCTTAGTCCAGCCTGAAGCTTTCTTT
>few|-|TRBV6-8|TRBJ2-7
CASSYSSGLLLSYEQYF
TGTGCCAGCAGTTACTCGTCGGGACTGCTACTCTCCTACGAGCAGTACTTC
>many|TRBD2|TRBV3-1|TRBJ2-7
CASSTSGDSYEQYF
TGTGCCAGCTCAACTAGCGGAGACTCCTACGAGCAGTACTTC
>many|TRBD1|TRBV14|TRBJ1-1
CASSHYRDRGTEAFF
TGTGCCAGCAGCCATTACCGGGACAGGGGCACTGAAGCTTTCTTT
>many|TRBD2|TRBV20-1|TRBJ2-5
CSARKSWSSGRKGETQYF
TGCAGTGCTCGAAAATCCTGGAGTAGCGGGAGAAAGGGAGAGACCCAGTACTTC
>-|TRBD2|TRBV20-1|TRBJ2-2
CSARRTSGFTGELFF
TGCAGTGCTCGTCGCACTAGCGGCTTCACCGGGGAGCTGTTTTTT
>few|-|TRBV3-1|TRBJ1-2
CASSQGGGYGYTF
TGTGCCAGCAGCCAAGGAGGGGGCTATGGCTACACCTTC
>many|-|TRBV4-3|TRBJ2-3
CASSQVQTTDTQYF
TGCGCCAGCAGCCAAGTCCAGACTACAGATACGCAGTATTTT
>many|-|TRBV12-3/TRBV12-4|TRBJ1-1
CASRTSGRRNTEAFF
TGTGCCAGCAGGACCTCGGGACGGCGAAACACTGAAGCTTTCTTT
>many|-|TRBV6-5|TRBJ1-2
CASSYGGRYGYTF
TGTGCCAGCAGTTACGGGGGCCGCTATGGCTACACCTTC
>many|-|TRBV28|TRBJ2-3
CASSSPWNLWDTQYF
TGTGCCAGCAGTTCCCCGTGGAATCTGTGGGATACGCAGTATTTT
>many|-|TRBV4-1|TRBJ1-5
CASSQHSGTRLGQPQHF
TGCGCCAGCAGCCAGCACTCTGGGACACGCCTGGGTCAGCCCCAGCATTTT
>many|-|TRBV18|TRBJ2-7
CASSDRAGVSYEQYF
TGTGCCAGCTCAGACCGGGCCGGGGTCTCCTACGAGCAGTACTTC
>-|-|TRBV28|TRBJ2-3
CASTSRGWGGSTDTQYF
TGTGCCAGCACTTCCAGGGGGTGGGGGGGCAGCACAGATACGCAGTATTTT
>many|-|TRBV7-2|TRBJ1-2
CASGFHVEGGSYTF
TGTGCCAGCGGATTTCACGTAGAAGGAGGGAGCTACACCTTC
>many|TRBD2|TRBV20-1|TRBJ2-7
CSAISGSSYEQYF
TGCAGTGCTATTAGCGGGAGCTCCTACGAGCAGTACTTC
>few|-|TRBV20-1|TRBJ2-3
CSARVAGVLDTQYF
TGCAGTGCTAGAGTCGCAGGGGTACTAGATACGCAGTATTTT
>-|-|TRBV19|TRBJ1-5
CASSIGGHNQPQHF
TGTGCCAGTAGTATCGGAGGTCACAATCAGCCCCAGCATTTT
>-|-|TRBV20-1|TRBJ1-2
CSARFLGGYTF
TGCAGTGCTAGGTTTTTGGGTGGCTACACCTTC
>once|TRBD1|TRBV5-1|TRBJ2-7
CASSREGTGAPYEQYF
TGCGCCAGCAGCCGGGAGGGGACAGGGGCTCCCTACGAGCAGTACTTC
>many|TRBD1|TRBV11-1|TRBJ2-3
CASSLGQGFADTQYF
TGTGCCAGCAGCCTAGGACAGGGTTTTGCAGATACGCAGTATTTT
>many|TRBD1|TRBV27|TRBJ2-7
CASSSRGGDRGYEQYF
TGTGCCAGCAGCTCGAGGGGCGGTGACAGGGGGTACGAGCAGTACTTC
>-|-|TRBV7-9|TRBJ1-5
CASSLAMGGHQPQHF
TGTGCCAGCAGCTTAGCTATGGGGGGCCATCAGCCCCAGCATTTT
>-|-|TRBV12-3/TRBV12-4|TRBJ2-3
CASSLGKGTDTQYF
TGTGCCAGCAGTTTGGGTAAGGGGACAGATACGCAGTATTTT
>few|-|TRBV6-5|TRBJ1-5
CASSYRGGAGGPQHF
TGTGCCAGCAGTTACCGAGGAGGGGCCGGGGGGCCCCAGCATTTT
>many|TRBD1|TRBV2|TRBJ2-7
CASSEHGQGGFEQYF
TGTGCCAGCAGTGAACATGGACAGGGGGGGTTTGAGCAGTACTTC
>many|-|TRBV2|TRBJ2-7
CASRLTYEQYF
TGTGCCAGCAGGCTCACCTACGAGCAGTACTTC
>few|TRBD1|TRBV5-5|TRBJ1-2
CASSPGTAGISYTF
TGTGCCAGCAGCCCAGGGACAGCGGGAATAAGCTACACCTTC
>once|-|TRBV19|TRBJ2-2
CASSPWQSNTGELFF
TGTGCCAGTAGCCCCTGGCAGTCGAACACCGGGGAGCTGTTTTTT